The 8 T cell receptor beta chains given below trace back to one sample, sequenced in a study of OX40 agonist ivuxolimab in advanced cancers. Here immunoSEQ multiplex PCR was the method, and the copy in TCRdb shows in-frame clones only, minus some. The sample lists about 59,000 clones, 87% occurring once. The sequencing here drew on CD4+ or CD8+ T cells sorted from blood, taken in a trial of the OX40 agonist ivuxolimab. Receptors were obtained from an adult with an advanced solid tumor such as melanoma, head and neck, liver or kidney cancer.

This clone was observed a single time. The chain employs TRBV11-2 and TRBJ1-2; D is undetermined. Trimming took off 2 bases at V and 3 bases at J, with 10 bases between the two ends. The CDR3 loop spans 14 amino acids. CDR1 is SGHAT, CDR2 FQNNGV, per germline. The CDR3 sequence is CASSLSPGDYGYTF. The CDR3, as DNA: TGTGCCAGCAGCTTAAGCCCGGGTGACTATGGCTACACCTTC.

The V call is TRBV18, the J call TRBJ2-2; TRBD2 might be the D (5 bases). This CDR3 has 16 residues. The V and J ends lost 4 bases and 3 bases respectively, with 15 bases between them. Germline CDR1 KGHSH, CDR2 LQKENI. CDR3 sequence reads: CASSLGGGTDTGELFF. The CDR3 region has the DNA TGTGCCAGCTCACTAGGAGGTGGTACCGACACCGGGGAGCTGTTTTTT.

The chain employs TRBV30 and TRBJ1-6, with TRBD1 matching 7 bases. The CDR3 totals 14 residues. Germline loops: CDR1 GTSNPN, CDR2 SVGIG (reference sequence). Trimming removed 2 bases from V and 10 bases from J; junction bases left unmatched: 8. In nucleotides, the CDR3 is TGTGCCTGGAGTCCGCGACAGGGCTGGTCACCCCTCCACTTT. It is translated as CAWSPRQGWSPLHF.

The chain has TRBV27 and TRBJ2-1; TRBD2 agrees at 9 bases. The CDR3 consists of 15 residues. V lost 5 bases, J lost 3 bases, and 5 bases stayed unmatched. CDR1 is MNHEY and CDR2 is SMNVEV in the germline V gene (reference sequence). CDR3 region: CASSKDSGGYNEQFF. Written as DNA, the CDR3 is TGTGCCAGCAGTAAGGATAGCGGGGGCTACAATGAGCAGTTCTTC.

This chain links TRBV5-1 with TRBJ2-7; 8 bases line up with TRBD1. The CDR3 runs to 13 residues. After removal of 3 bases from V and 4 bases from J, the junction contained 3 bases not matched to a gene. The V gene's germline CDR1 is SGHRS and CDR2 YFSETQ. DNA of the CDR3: TGCGCCAGCAGCTCGGACAGGGATTACGAGCAGTACTTC. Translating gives CASSSDRDYEQYF.

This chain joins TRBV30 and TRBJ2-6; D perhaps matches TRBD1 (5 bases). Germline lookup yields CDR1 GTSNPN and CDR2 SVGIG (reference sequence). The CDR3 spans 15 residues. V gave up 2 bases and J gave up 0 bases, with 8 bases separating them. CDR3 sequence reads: CAWSTGLSGANVLTF. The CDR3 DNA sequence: TGTGCCTGGAGTACAGGCCTCTCTGGGGCCAACGTCCTGACTTTC.

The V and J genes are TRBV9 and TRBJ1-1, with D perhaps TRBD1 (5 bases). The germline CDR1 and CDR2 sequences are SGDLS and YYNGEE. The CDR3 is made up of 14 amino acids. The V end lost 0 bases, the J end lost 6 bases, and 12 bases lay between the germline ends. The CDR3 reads CASSVAGDGPEAFF. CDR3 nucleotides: TGTGCCAGCAGCGTAGCGGGGGACGGCCCTGAAGCTTTCTTT.

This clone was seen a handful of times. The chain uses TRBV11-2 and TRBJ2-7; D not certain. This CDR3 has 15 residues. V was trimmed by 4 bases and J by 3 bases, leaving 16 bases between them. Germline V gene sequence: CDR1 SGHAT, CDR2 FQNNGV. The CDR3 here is CASSSIRQANYEQYF. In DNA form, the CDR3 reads TGTGCCAGCAGCTCAATCCGGCAGGCGAACTACGAGCAGTACTTC.